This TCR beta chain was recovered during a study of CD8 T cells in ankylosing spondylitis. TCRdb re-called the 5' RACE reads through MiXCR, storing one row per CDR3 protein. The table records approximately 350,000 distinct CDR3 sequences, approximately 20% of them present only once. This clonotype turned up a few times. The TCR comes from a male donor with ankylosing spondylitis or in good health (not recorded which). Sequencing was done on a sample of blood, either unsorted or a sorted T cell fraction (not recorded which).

Here the CDR3 reads CASSGGGVFSGTEAFF. DNA for the CDR3: TGTGCCAGCAGCGGGGGGGGTGTCTTTTCTGGAACAGAAGCTTTCTTT. V is TRBV12-3 or TRBV12-4 and J is TRBJ1-1, with a tentative D call TRBD1 (5 bases). This CDR3 contains 16 residues. V was clipped by 6 bases and J by 8 bases, with 25 bases between them.